This TCR beta chain stems from a study of blood T cell repertoires in COVID-19. On the study more broadly: Samples came from the United States, Italy and Spain, spanning acute and convalescent COVID-19. The analysed material was cDNA or gDNA that came from T cells, B-cell-depleted T cells, or PBMCs.

In the original processing: Estimated nucleated cell counts came from reference gene primer amplification. Profiling relied on immunoSEQ multiplex PCR, and the TCRdb table lists in-frame clones only, not all of them. The V and J calls and clone size were taken over from that table, and D and trimming were inferred from the DNA. The data contain 150,000 to 160,000 clones, about 89% of them singletons. This TCR came from a man aged 45-65 years with acute or convalescent COVID-19. The sample was peripheral blood.

CDR3 sequence: CASSLRTEWNEQFF. In DNA, the CDR3 is TGTGCCAGCAGCTTAAGGACAGAGTGGAATGAGCAGTTCTTC. This sequence joins TRBV9 and TRBJ2-1; the D gene is possibly TRBD1 (6 bases). CDR1 is SGDLS, CDR2 YYNGEE, per germline. The length of the CDR3 is 14 residues. V was clipped by 4 bases and J by 7 bases, with 15 bases between them.